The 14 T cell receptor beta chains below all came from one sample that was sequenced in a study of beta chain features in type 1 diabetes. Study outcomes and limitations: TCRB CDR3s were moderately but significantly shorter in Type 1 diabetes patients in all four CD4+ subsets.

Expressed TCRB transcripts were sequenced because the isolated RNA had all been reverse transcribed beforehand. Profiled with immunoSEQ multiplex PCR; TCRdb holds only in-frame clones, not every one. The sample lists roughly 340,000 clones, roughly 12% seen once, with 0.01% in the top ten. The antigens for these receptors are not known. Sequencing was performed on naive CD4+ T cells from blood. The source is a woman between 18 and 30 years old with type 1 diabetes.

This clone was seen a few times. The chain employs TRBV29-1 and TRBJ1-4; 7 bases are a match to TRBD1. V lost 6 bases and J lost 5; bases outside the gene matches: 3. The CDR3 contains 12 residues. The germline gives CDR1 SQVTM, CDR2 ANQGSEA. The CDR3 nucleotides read TGCAGCGTGAACAGGGGAAATGAAAAACTGTTTTTT. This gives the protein CSVNRGNEKLFF.

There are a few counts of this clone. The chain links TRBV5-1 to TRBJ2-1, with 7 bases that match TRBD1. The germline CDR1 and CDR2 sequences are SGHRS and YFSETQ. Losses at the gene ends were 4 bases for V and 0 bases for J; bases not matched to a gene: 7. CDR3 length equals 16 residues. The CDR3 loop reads CASSTFSGGSYNEQFF. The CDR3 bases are TGCGCCAGCAGCACGTTCTCAGGGGGCTCCTACAATGAGCAGTTCTTC. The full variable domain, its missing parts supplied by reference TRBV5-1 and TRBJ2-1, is KAGVTQTPRYLIKTRGQQVTLSCSPISGHRSVSWYQQTPGQGLQFLFEYFSETQRNKGNFPGRFSGRQFSNSRSEMNVSTLELGDSALYLCASSTFSGGSYNEQFFGPGTRLTVL.

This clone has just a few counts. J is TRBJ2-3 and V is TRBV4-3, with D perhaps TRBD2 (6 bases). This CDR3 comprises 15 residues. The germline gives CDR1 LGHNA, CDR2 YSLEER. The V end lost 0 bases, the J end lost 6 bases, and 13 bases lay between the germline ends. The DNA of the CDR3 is TGCGCCAGCAGCCAAGATCAGGAGGGTCCGGATACGCAGTATTTT. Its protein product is CASSQDQEGPDTQYF.

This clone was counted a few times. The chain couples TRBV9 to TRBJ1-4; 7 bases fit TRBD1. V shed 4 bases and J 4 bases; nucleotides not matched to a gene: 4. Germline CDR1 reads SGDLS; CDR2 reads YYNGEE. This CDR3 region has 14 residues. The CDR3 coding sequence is TGTGCCAGCAGCCCCCGGGACAGTAATGAAAAACTGTTTTTT. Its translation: CASSPRDSNEKLFF.

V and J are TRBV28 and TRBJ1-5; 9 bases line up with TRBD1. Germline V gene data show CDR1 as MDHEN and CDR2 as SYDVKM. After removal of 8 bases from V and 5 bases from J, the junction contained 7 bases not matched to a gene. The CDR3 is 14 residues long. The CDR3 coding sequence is TGTGCCAGCCATCCCGGGACAGGGCATCAGCCCCAGCATTTT. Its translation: CASHPGTGHQPQHF. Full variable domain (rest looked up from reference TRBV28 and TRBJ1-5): DVKVTQSSRYLVKRTGEKVFLECVQDMDHENMFWYRQDPGLGLRLIYFSYDVKMKEKGDIPEGYSVSREKKERFSLILESASTNQTSMYLCASHPGTGHQPQHFGDGTRLSIL.

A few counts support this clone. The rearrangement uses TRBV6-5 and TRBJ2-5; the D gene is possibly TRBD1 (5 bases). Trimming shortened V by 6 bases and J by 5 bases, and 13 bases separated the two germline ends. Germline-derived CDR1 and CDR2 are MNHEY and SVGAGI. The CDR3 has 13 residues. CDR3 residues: CASRQMGPETQYF. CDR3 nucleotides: TGTGCCAGCAGACAAATGGGGCCGGAGACCCAGTACTTC.

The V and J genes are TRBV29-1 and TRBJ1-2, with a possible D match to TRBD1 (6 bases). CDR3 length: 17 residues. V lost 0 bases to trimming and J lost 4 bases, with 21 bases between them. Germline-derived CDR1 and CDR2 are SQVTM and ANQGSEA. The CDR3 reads CSVEDLPPGVNTYGYTF. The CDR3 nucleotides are TGCAGCGTTGAAGATCTCCCCCCAGGGGTTAATACCTATGGCTACACCTTC.

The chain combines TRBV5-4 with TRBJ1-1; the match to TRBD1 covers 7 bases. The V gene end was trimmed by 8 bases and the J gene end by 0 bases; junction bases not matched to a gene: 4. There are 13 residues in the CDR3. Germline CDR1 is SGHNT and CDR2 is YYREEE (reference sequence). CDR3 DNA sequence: TGTGCCAGTCGCCAGGGGGTGAACACTGAAGCTTTCTTT. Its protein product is CASRQGVNTEAFF.

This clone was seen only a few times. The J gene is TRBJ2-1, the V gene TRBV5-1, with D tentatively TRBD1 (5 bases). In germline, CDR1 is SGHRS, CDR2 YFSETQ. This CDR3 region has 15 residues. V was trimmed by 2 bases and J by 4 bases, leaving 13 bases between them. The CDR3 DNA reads TGCGCCAGCAGCTTACAGACAGAGCCATACAATGAGCAGTTCTTC. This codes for CASSLQTEPYNEQFF.

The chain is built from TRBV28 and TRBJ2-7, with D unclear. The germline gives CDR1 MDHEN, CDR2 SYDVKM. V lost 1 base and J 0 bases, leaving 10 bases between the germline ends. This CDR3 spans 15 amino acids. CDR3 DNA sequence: TGTGCCAGCAGTTTATCTGCCCGGAGCTCCTACGAGCAGTACTTC. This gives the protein CASSLSARSSYEQYF.

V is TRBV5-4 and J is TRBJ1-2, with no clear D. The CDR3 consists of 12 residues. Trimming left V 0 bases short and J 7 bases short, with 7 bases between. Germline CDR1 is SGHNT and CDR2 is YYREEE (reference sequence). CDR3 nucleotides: TGTGCCAGCAGCTTGGACAGCTCTGGCTACACCTTC. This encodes CASSLDSSGYTF.

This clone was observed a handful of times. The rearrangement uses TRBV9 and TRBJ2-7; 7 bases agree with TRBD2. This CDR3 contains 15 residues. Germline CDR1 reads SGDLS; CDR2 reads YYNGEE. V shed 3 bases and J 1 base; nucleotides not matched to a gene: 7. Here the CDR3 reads CASSAGAGQSYEQYF. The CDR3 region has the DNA TGTGCCAGCAGCGCGGGAGCGGGGCAATCCTACGAGCAGTACTTC.

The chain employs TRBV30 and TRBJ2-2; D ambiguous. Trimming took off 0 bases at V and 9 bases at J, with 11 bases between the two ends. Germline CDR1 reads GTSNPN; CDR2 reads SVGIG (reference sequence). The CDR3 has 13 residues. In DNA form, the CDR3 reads TGTGCCTGGAGTGTAATCGAAAGCAGGGAGCTGTTTTTT. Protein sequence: CAWSVIESRELFF.

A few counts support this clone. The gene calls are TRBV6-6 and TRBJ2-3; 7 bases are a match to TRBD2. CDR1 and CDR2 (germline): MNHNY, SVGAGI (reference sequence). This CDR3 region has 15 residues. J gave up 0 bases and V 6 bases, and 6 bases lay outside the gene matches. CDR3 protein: CASRASGSSTDTQYF. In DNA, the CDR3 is TGTGCCAGCAGGGCTAGCGGCTCTAGCACAGATACGCAGTATTTT.